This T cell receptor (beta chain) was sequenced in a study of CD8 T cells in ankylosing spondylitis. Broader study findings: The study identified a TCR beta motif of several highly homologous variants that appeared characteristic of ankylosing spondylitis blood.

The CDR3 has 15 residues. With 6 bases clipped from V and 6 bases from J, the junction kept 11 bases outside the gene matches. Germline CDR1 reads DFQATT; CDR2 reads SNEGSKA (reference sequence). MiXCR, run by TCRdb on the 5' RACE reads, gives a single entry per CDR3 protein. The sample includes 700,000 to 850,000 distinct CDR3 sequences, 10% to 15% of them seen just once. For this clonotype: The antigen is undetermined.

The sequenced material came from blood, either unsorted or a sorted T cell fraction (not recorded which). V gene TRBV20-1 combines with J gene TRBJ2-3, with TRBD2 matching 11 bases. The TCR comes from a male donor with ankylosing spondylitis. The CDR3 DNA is TGCAGTGCCCCTCTGACTAGCGGGACAGGGGATACGCAGTATTTT. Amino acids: CSAPLTSGTGDTQYF.